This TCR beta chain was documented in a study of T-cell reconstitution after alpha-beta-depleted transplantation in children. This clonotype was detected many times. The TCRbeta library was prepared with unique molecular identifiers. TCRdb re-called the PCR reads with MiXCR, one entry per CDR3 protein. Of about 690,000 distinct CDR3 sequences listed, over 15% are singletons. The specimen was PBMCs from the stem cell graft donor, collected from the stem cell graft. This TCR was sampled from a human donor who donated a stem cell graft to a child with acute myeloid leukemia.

The CDR3 coding sequence is TGTGCCAGCAGCCAAGACCTAGGGGTGAACTATGGCTACACCTTC. Amino acid sequence: CASSQDLGVNYGYTF. The J gene is TRBJ1-2, the V gene TRBV4-2, with D maybe TRBD1 (5 bases). V was clipped by 0 bases and J by 2 bases, with 10 bases between them. There are 15 residues in the CDR3. The germline V gene has CDR1 LGHNA and CDR2 YNFKEQ.